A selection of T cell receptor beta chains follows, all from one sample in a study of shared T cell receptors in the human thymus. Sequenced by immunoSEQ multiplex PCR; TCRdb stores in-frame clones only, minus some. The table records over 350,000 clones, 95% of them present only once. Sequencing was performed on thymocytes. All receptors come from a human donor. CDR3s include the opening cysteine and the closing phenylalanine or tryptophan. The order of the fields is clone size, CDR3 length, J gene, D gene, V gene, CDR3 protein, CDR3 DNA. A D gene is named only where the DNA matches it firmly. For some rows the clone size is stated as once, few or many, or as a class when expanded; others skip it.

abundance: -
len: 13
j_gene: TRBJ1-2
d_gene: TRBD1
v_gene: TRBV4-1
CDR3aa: CASSPGTVYGYTF
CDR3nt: TGCGCCAGCAGCCCTGGGACAGTTTATGGCTACACCTTC

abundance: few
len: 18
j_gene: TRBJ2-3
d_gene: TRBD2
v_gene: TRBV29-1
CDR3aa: CSVEVPAGVVSGTDTQYF
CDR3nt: TGCAGCGTTGAAGTCCCAGCGGGAGTCGTTTCCGGCACAGATACGCAGTATTTT

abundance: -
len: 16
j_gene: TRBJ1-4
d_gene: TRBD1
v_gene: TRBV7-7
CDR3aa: CASSRDRGGIDEKLFF
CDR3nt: TGTGCCAGCAGCCGGGACAGGGGAGGTATAGATGAAAAACTGTTTTTT

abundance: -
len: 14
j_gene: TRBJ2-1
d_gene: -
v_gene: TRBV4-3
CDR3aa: CASSRGLAYNEQFF
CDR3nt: TGCGCCAGCAGCCGCGGACTCGCCTACAATGAGCAGTTCTTC

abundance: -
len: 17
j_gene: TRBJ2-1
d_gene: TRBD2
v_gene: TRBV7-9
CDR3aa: CASSRRTSGRIYNEQFF
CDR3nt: TGTGCCAGCAGTCGCAGGACTAGCGGGAGGATCTACAATGAGCAGTTCTTC

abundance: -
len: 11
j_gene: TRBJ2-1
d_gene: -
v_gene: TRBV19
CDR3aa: CASRSRGEQFF
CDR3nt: TGTGCCAGTAGATCAAGAGGGGAGCAGTTCTTC

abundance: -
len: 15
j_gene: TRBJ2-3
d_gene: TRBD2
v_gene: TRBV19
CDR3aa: CASSTSGTCTDTQYF
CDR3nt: TGTGCCAGTAGTACGAGCGGGACCTGCACAGATACGCAGTATTTT

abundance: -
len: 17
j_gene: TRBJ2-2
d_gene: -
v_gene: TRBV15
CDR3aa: CATSRRQGTPNTGELFF
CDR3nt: TGTGCCACCAGCAGGAGACAAGGGACTCCCAACACCGGGGAGCTGTTTTTT

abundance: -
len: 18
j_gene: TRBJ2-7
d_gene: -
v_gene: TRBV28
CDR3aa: CASSWDRGRRLLSYEQYF
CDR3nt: TGTGCCAGCAGTTGGGACCGGGGACGACGCTTATTATCCTACGAGCAGTACTTC

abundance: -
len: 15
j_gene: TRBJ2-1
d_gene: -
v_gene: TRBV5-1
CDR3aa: CASSFLGGSYNEQFF
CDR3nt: TGCGCCAGCAGCTTCCTAGGGGGCTCCTACAATGAGCAGTTCTTC

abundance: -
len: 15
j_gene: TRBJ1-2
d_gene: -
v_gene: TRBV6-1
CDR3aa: CASSEAAGPNYGYTF
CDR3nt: TGTGCCAGCAGTGAAGCTGCAGGGCCTAACTATGGCTACACCTTC

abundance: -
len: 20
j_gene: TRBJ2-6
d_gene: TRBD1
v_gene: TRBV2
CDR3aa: CASSPRDRTLLISGANVLTF
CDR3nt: TGTGCCAGCAGCCCCCGGGACAGGACGCTCCTAATATCTGGGGCCAACGTCCTGACTTTC

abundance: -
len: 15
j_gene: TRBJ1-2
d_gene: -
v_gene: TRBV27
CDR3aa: CASSLTTGANYGYTF
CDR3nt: TGTGCCAGCAGCTTAACTACGGGGGCGAACTATGGCTACACCTTC

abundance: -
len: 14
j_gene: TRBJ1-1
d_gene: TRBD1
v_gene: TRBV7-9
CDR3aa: CASSPGGGDTEAFF
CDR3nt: TGTGCCAGCAGCCCAGGGGGGGGTGACACTGAAGCTTTCTTT

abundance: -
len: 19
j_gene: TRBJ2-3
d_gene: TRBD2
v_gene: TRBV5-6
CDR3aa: CASSPWRTSGRPGADTQYF
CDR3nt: TGTGCCAGCAGCCCTTGGCGGACTAGCGGGAGGCCGGGGGCAGATACGCAGTATTTT

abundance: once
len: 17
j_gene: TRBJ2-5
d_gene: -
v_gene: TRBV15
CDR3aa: CATSREHPGEGQETQYF
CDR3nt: TGTGCCACCAGCAGAGAACATCCGGGAGAGGGCCAAGAGACCCAGTACTTC

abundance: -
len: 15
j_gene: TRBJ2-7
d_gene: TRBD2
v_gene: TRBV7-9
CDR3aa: CASSLKGTSDYEQYF
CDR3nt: TGTGCCAGCAGTCTGAAGGGGACTAGCGATTACGAGCAGTACTTC

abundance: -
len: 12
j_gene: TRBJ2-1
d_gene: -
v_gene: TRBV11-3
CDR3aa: CASSLTYNEQFF
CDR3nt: TGTGCCAGCAGTTTGACTTACAATGAGCAGTTCTTC

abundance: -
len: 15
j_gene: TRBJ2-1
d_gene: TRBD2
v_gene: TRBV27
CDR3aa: CASSPPGLAYNEQFF
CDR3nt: TGTGCCAGCAGTCCCCCGGGACTAGCCTACAATGAGCAGTTCTTC

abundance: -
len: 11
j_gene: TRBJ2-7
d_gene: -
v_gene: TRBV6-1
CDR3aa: CASSEAGEQYF
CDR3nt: TGTGCCAGCAGTGAAGCGGGGGAGCAGTACTTC

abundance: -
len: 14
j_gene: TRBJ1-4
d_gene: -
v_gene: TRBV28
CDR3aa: CASYPGGENEKLFF
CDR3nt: TGTGCCAGCTACCCCGGGGGAGAGAACGAAAAACTGTTTTTT

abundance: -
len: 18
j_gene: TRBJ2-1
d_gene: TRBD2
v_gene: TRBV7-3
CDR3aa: CASSSHGTSGYGEDEQFF
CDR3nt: TGTGCCAGCAGCTCTCACGGGACTAGCGGGTACGGTGAGGACGAGCAGTTCTTC

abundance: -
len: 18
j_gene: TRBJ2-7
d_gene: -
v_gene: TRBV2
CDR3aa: CASSGETSRRLRPYEQYF
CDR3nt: TGTGCCAGCAGTGGAGAGACTAGTAGGAGGCTTCGGCCCTACGAGCAGTACTTC

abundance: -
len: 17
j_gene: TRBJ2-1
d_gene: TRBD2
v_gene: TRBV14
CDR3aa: CASSFDRIAGGRDEQFF
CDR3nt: TGTGCCAGCAGCTTCGATCGGATAGCGGGAGGGAGGGATGAGCAGTTCTTC

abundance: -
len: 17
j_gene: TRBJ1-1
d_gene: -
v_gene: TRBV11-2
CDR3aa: CASSLEEAQEARTEAFF
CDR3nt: TGTGCCAGCAGCTTAGAAGAAGCCCAGGAGGCGCGGACTGAAGCTTTCTTT

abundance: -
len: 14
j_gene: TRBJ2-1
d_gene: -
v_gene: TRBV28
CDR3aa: CASKRGSIYNEQFF
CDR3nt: TGTGCCAGCAAACGGGGGAGCATATACAATGAGCAGTTCTTC

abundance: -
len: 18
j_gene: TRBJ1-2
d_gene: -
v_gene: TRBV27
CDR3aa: CASSLTAERQIQGYGYTF
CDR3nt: TGTGCCAGCAGTTTGACAGCCGAAAGACAGATTCAAGGCTATGGCTACACCTTC

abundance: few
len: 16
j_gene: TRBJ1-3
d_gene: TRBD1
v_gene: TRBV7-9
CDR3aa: CASRARTGVSGNTIYF
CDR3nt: TGTGCCAGCAGAGCTCGGACAGGGGTTTCAGGAAACACCATATATTTT

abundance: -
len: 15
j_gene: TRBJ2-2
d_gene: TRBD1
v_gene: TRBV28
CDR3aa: CASSRPGQGAGELFF
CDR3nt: TGTGCCAGCAGTAGGCCGGGACAGGGCGCCGGGGAGCTGTTTTTT

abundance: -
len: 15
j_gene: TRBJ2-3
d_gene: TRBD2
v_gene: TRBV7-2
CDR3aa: CASRIAGGVADTQYF
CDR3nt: TGTGCCAGCAGGATAGCGGGGGGGGTTGCGGATACGCAGTATTTT

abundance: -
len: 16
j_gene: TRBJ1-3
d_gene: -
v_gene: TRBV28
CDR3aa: CASSLSREGSGNTIYF
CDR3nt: TGTGCCAGCAGTTTATCCAGGGAGGGATCGGGAAACACCATATATTTT

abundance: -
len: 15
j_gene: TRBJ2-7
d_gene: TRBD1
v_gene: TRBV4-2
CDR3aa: CASSLRTGGTYEQYF
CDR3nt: TGTGCCAGCAGCCTCCGGACAGGGGGTACCTACGAGCAGTACTTC

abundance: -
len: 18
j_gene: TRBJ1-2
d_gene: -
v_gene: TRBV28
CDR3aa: CASSCYHTESGTIHGYTF
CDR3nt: TGTGCCAGCAGTTGTTATCACACCGAAAGTGGGACTATTCATGGCTACACCTTC

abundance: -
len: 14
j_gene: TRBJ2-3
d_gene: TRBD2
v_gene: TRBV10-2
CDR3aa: CATILAGLTDTQYF
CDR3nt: TGCGCCACAATTCTAGCGGGACTAACAGATACGCAGTATTTT

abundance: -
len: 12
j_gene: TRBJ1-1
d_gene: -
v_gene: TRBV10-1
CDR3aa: CASSEWNTEAFF
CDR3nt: TGCGCCAGCAGTGAGTGGAACACTGAAGCTTTCTTT

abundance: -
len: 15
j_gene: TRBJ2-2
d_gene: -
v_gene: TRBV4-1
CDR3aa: CASSQVGLNTGELFF
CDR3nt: TGCGCCAGCAGCCAAGTGGGACTCAACACCGGGGAGCTGTTTTTT

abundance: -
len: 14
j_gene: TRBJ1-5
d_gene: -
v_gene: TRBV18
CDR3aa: CASSLVRQNQPQHF
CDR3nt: TGTGCCAGCTCACTCGTACGACAGAATCAGCCCCAGCATTTT

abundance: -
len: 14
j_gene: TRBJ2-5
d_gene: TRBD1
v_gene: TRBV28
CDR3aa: CASSFHRGKETQYF
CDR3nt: TGTGCCAGCAGTTTCCACAGGGGGAAAGAGACCCAGTACTTC

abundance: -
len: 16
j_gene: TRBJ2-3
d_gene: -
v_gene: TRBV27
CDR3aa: CASSPNGVLLTDTQYF
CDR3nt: TGTGCCAGCAGTCCGAACGGGGTCCTCCTCACAGATACGCAGTATTTT

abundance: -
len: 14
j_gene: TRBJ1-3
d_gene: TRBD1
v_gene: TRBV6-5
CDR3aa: CASSPTGSGNTIYF
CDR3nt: TGTGCCAGCAGTCCGACAGGGTCTGGAAACACCATATATTTT

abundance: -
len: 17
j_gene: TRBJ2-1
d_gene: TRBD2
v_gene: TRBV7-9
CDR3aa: CASSTLLAASSYNEQFF
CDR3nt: TGTGCCAGCAGCACCTTACTAGCGGCCAGCTCCTACAATGAGCAGTTCTTC

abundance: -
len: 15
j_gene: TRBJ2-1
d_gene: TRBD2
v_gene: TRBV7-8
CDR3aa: CASSLLTGGPGEQFF
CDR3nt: TGTGCCAGCAGCTTACTGACGGGAGGGCCGGGTGAGCAGTTCTTC

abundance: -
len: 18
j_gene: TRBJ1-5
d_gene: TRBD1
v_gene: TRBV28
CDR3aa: CASSITVGTGNSNQPQHF
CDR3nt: TGTGCCAGCAGTATTACGGTCGGGACAGGGAATAGCAATCAGCCCCAGCATTTT

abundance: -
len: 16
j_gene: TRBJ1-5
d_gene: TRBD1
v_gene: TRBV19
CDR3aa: CASRGNRGRGNQPQHF
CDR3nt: TGTGCCAGTAGGGGGAACAGGGGGAGAGGAAATCAGCCCCAGCATTTT

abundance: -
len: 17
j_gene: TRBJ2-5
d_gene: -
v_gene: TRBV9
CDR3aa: CASSVVPGTSGEETQYF
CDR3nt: TGTGCCAGCAGCGTAGTTCCAGGGACATCGGGGGAAGAGACCCAGTACTTC

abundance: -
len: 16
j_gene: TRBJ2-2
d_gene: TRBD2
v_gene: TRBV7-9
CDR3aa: CASSFSGVGNTGELFF
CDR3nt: TGTGCCAGCAGCTTTAGCGGGGTGGGGAACACCGGGGAGCTGTTTTTT

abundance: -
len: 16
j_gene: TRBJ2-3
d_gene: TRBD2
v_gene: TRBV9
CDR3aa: CASSAPRSGGRDTQYF
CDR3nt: TGTGCCAGCAGCGCCCCCCGGTCGGGAGGCCGAGATACGCAGTATTTT

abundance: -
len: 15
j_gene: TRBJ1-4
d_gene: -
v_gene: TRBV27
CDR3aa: CASRGTPKKTEKLFF
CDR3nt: TGTGCCAGCAGGGGGACACCAAAAAAGACTGAAAAACTGTTTTTT

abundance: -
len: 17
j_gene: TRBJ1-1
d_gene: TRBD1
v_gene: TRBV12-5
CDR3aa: CASGLVRDRRLNTEAFF
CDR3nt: TGTGCTAGTGGTTTGGTCCGGGACAGGAGGTTGAACACTGAAGCTTTCTTT

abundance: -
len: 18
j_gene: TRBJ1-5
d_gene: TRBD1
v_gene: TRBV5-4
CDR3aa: CASSLTGTGVGSNQPQHF
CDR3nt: TGTGCCAGCAGCTTAACCGGGACAGGGGTCGGTAGCAATCAGCCCCAGCATTTT

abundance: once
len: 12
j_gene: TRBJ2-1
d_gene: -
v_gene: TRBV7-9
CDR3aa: CASSLADNEQFF
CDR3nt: TGTGCCAGCAGCTTAGCAGACAATGAGCAGTTCTTC

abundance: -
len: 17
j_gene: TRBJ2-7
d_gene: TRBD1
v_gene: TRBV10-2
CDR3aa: CASNRDRGPFGRYEQYF
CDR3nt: TGCGCCAGCAACCGGGACAGGGGTCCCTTTGGGAGATACGAGCAGTACTTC

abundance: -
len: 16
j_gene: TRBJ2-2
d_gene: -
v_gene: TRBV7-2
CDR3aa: CASSLAASTNTGELFF
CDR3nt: TGTGCCAGCAGCTTAGCGGCCAGTACGAACACCGGGGAGCTGTTTTTT

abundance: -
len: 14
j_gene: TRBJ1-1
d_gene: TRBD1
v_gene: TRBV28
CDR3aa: CASRNRGGDTEAFF
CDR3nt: TGTGCCAGCAGGAACAGGGGAGGGGACACTGAAGCTTTCTTT

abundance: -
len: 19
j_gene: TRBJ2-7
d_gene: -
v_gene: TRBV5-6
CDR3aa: CASSLAGGRGQPPKDEQYF
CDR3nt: TGTGCCAGCAGCTTGGCGGGGGGCAGGGGGCAACCCCCGAAGGATGAGCAGTACTTC

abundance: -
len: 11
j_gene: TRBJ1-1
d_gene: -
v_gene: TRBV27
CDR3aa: CASSFTREAFF
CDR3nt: TGTGCCAGCAGTTTTACACGCGAAGCTTTCTTT

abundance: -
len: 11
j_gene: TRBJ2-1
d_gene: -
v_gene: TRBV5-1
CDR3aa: CASSLYEEQFF
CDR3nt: TGCGCCAGCAGCCTCTATGAGGAGCAGTTCTTC